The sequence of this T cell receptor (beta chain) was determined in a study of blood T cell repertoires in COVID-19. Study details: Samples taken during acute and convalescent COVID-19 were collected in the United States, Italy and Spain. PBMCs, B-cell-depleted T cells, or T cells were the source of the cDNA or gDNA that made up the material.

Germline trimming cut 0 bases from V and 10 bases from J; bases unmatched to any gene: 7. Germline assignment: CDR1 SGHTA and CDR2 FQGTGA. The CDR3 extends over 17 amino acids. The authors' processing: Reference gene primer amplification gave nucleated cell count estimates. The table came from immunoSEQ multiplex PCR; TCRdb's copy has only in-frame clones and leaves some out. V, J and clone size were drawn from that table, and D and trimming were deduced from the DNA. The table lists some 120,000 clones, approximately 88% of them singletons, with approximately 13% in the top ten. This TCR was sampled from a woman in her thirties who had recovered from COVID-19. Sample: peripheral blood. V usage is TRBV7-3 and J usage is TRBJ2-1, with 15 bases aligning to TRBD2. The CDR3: CASSLTPGLAGGGEQFF. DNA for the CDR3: TGTGCCAGCAGCTTAACCCCGGGACTAGCGGGGGGTGGGGAGCAGTTCTTC.